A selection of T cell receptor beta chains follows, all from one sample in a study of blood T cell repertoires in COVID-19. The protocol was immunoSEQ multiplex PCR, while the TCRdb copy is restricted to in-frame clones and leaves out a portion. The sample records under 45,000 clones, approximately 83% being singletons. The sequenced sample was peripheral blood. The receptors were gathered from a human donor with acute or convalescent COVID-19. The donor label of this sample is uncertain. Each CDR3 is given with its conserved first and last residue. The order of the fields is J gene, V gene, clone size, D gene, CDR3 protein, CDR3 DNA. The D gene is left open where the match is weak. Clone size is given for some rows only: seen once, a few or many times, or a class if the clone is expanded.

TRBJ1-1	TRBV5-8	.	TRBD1	CASSLEVRGVTEAFF	TGTGCCAGCAGCTTGGAGGTCAGGGGGGTTACTGAAGCTTTCTTT
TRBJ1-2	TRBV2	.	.	CASSEASGGYTF	TGTGCCAGCAGTGAAGCCAGCGGGGGCTACACCTTC
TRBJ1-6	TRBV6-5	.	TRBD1	CASSSERQGANSPLHF	TGTGCCAGCAGTTCCGAGAGACAGGGGGCGAATTCACCCCTCCACTTT
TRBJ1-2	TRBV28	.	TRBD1	CASTVTGEGYGYTF	TGTGCCAGCACCGTGACAGGGGAGGGCTATGGCTACACCTTC
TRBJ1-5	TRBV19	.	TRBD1	CASSIGGGGNQPQHF	TGTGCCAGTAGTATCGGAGGGGGCGGAAATCAGCCCCAGCATTTT
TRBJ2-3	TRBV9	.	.	CASSPWSGKNTQYF	TGTGCCAGCAGCCCCTGGTCCGGGAAAAATACGCAGTATTTT
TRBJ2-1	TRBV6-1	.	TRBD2	CASSEGLAGGEQFF	TGTGCCAGCAGTGAGGGACTAGCGGGAGGTGAGCAGTTCTTC
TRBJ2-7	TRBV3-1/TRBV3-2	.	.	CASSLDRNRPYEQYF	TGTGCCAGCAGTCTCGACAGGAACCGTCCATACGAGCAGTACTTC
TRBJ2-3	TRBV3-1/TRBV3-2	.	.	CASSREWGTDTQYF	TGTGCCAGCAGCCGGGAGTGGGGCACAGATACGCAGTATTTT
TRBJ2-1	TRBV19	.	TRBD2	CASSIGLAVSYNEQFF	TGTGCCAGTAGTATAGGACTAGCGGTCTCCTACAATGAGCAGTTCTTC
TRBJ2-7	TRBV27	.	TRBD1	CASSRPGQGSYEQYF	TGTGCCAGCAGTAGACCGGGACAGGGGAGCTACGAGCAGTACTTC
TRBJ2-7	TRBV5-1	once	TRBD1	CASSSGQGAILGYEQYF	TGCGCCAGCAGCTCCGGACAGGGGGCGATTTTGGGCTACGAGCAGTACTTC
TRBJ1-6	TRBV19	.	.	CASSIRSQGESPLHF	TGTGCCAGTAGTATAAGGTCACAGGGTGAATCACCCCTCCACTTT
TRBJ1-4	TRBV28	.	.	CASSQGGGTQKLFF	TGTGCCAGCAGTCAAGGGGGAGGGACACAAAAACTGTTTTTT
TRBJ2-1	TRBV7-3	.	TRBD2	CASRLAGEQFF	TGTGCCAGCAGACTAGCGGGAGAGCAGTTCTTC
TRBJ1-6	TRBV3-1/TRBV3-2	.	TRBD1	CASSQEGTGRGNSPLHF	TGTGCCAGCAGCCAAGAGGGGACAGGGAGGGGTAATTCACCCCTCCACTTT
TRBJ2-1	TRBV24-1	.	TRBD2	CATSGLAGVNEQFF	TGTGCCACCAGTGGGCTAGCGGGAGTAAATGAGCAGTTCTTC
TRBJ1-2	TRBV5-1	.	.	CASSLAAPAQDGYTF	TGCGCCAGCAGCTTGGCCGCACCCGCCCAGGATGGCTACACCTTC
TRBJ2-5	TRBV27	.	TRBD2	CASSSGTSGRETQYF	TGTGCCAGCAGTTCAGGGACTAGCGGGAGGGAGACCCAGTACTTC
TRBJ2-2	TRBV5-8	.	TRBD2	CASSLAGTSGLTGELFF	TGTGCCAGCAGCTTGGCCGGGACTAGCGGTCTCACCGGGGAGCTGTTTTTT
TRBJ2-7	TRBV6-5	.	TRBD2	CASSYSREGAYEQYF	TGTGCCAGCAGTTACTCGCGGGAGGGCGCCTACGAGCAGTACTTC
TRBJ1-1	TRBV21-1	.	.	CASSLSDRRNTEAFF	TGTGCCAGCAGCCTATCGGACAGACGAAACACTGAAGCTTTCTTT
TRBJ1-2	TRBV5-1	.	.	CASSLAQTALNYGYTF	TGCGCCAGCAGCTTGGCCCAGACAGCGCTGAACTATGGCTACACCTTC
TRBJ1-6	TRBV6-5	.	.	CASRGQNLIPPLHF	TGTGCCAGCAGGGGGCAGAATCTTATTCCACCCCTCCACTTT
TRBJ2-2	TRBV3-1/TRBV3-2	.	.	CASSFGGPGELFF	TGTGCCAGCAGCTTCGGGGGGCCCGGGGAGCTGTTTTTT
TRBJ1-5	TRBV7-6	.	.	CASSSGQSNQPQHF	TGTGCCAGCAGCTCCGGACAGAGCAATCAGCCCCAGCATTTT
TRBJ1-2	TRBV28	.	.	CASSPPEGAYGYTF	TGTGCCAGCAGTCCACCCGAGGGAGCCTATGGCTACACCTTC
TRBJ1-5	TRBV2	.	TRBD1	CASSQDRRAGQPQHF	TGTGCCAGCAGTCAGGACAGGCGAGCAGGGCAGCCCCAGCATTTT
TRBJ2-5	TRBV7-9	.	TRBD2	CASSQIGGRARKETQYF	TGTGCCAGCAGCCAAATCGGAGGGAGGGCCAGGAAAGAGACCCAGTACTTC
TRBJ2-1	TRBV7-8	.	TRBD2	CASSSARTSGISNEQFF	TGTGCCAGCAGCTCCGCGCGTACTAGCGGGATTTCCAATGAGCAGTTCTTC
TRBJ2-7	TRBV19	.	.	CASSRSQGYEQYF	TGTGCCAGTAGTCGTAGCCAGGGCTACGAGCAGTACTTC
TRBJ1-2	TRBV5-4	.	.	CASSLPRGNYGYTF	TGTGCCAGCAGCCTACCTCGGGGGAACTATGGCTACACCTTC
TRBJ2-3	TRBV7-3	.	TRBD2	CASSLSGLDRRRGDTQYF	TGTGCCAGCAGCCTCTCCGGACTAGATAGGCGCCGTGGAGATACGCAGTATTTT
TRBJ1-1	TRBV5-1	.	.	CASSLEARETEAFF	TGCGCCAGCAGCTTGGAGGCCAGGGAAACTGAAGCTTTCTTT
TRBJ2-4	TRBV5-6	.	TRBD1	CASSLNLRQGDIQYF	TGTGCCAGCAGCTTGAACCTCCGCCAGGGGGACATTCAGTACTTC
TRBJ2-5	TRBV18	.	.	CASSATAQETQYF	TGTGCCAGCTCAGCGACTGCACAAGAGACCCAGTACTTC
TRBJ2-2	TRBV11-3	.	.	CASSLLGGEAGELFF	TGTGCCAGCAGCTTATTGGGGGGAGAGGCCGGGGAGCTGTTTTTT